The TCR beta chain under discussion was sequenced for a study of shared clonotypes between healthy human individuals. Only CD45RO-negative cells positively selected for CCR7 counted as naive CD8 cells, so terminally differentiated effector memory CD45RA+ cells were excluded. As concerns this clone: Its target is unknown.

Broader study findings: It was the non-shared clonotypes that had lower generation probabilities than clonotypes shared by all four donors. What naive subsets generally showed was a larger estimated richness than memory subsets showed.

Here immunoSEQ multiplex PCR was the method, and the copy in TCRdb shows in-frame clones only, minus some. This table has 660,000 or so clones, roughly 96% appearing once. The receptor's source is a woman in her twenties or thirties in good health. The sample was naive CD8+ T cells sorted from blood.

The CDR3 bases are TGTGCCAGCAGTTTCTTCGGACAGAGCACAGATACGCAGTATTTT. It encodes CASSFFGQSTDTQYF. V is TRBV28 and J is TRBJ2-3, with D possibly TRBD1 on 6 matching bases. This CDR3 is 15 amino acids long. CDR1 and CDR2 from the germline V gene are MDHEN and SYDVKM. Trimming left V 3 bases short and J 0 bases short, with 10 bases between.